This entry concerns a single T cell receptor (beta chain). The antigen is not known. Unexposed donor CD4+ T cells date from about 2011-2018, before the COVID-19 pandemic. CD4+ T cells were isolated from the cells after more than 8 days of culture. The sample originates from a study of CD4 T cells in relation to SARS-CoV-2 and coronaviruses. Libraries were prepared by immunoSEQ multiplex PCR; TCRdb keeps only in-frame clonotypes and omits some of them. This table holds about 12,000 clones, 69% found once. The CDR3 is 15 amino acids. The V gene's germline CDR1 is ENHRY and CDR2 SYGVKD. V trimming: 10 bases; J trimming: 1 base; junction bases outside the gene matches: 8.

The clonotype was recovered from a human donor in good health. The chain has TRBV10-3 and TRBJ1-3; 9 bases align to TRBD1. The sequenced material came from CD4+ T cells from PBMCs, cultured in vitro. CDR3 nucleotides: TGTGCCACCTTAGACAGGGGGTATTCTGGAAACACCATATATTTT. Its translation is CATLDRGYSGNTIYF.